Listed below are T cell receptor beta chains from one sample, sequenced in a study of blood T cells in healthy people across ages. TCRdb re-called the 5' RACE reads through MiXCR, storing one row per CDR3 protein. Among about 1,400,000 distinct CDR3 sequences listed, roughly 40% were seen once. What was sequenced was blood. The receptors originated from a woman aged 18 to 35 in good health. Both conserved end residues are part of each CDR3. Fields, in order: CDR3 protein, CDR3 DNA, V gene, J gene, D gene, clone size. A D gene is named only where the DNA matches it firmly. Clone size, where shown, is once, few, many, or a class for clones that have expanded.

CASSEVGGAVSQETQYF,TGTGCCAGCAGTGAAGTCGGGGGGGCAGTTTCTCAAGAGACCCAGTACTTC,TRBV6-1,TRBJ2-5,TRBD2,.
CASSLAGLAGRYTQYF,TGTGCCAGCAGCTTAGCGGGCCTAGCGGGGAGGTATACGCAGTATTTT,TRBV7-8,TRBJ2-3,TRBD2,.
CASPGTVAFF,TGTGCCAGCCCTGGGACAGTAGCTTTCTTT,TRBV21-1,TRBJ1-1,.,.
CSVEEVYRTQYF,TGCAGCGTTGAAGAAGTCTACCGTACGCAGTATTTT,TRBV29-1,TRBJ2-3,.,many
CASSPGQGRTNEKLFF,TGTGCCAGCAGCCCCGGACAGGGGCGAACTAATGAAAAACTGTTTTTT,TRBV28,TRBJ1-4,TRBD1,few
CASSLELAGVSYNEQFF,TGTGCCAGCAGTTTAGAACTAGCGGGGGTTTCCTACAATGAGCAGTTCTTC,TRBV12-3/TRBV12-4,TRBJ2-1,TRBD2,.
CASSQQFDRTGYTF,TGCGCCAGCAGCCAACAATTCGACCGTACCGGCTACACCTTC,TRBV4-1,TRBJ1-2,.,.
CASSSRTSGGTDTQYF,TGTGCCAGCAGTTCCCGGACTAGCGGGGGAACAGATACGCAGTATTTT,TRBV7-8,TRBJ2-3,TRBD2,many
CASSPQDVYNEQYF,TGTGCCAGCAGTCCACAGGACGTTTACAATGAGCAGTACTTC,TRBV6-6,TRBJ2-7,.,.
CASSLEGLTSNTGELFF,TGCGCCAGCAGCTTGGAAGGTTTGACCTCGAACACCGGGGAGCTGTTTTTT,TRBV5-1,TRBJ2-2,.,.
CSATQLGRGEQFF,TGCAGTGCCACCCAACTAGGGAGGGGTGAGCAGTTCTTC,TRBV20-1,TRBJ2-1,TRBD2,.
CASSATGPPETQYF,TGTGCCAGCAGCGCCACAGGGCCCCCTGAGACCCAGTACTTC,TRBV7-9,TRBJ2-5,.,.
CASSPGQGSLSFSEAFF,TGTGCCAGCAGCCCAGGACAGGGGTCGCTTAGTTTCTCTGAAGCTTTCTTT,TRBV9,TRBJ1-1,TRBD1,few
CATSRADQKQYF,TGTGCCACCAGCAGAGCTGATCAGAAACAGTACTTC,TRBV15,TRBJ2-5,.,few
CASSWSQAYEQYF,TGTGCCAGCAGTTGGTCCCAGGCCTACGAGCAGTACTTC,TRBV12-3/TRBV12-4,TRBJ2-7,.,.
CASSPTGTGRGGGTEAFF,TGTGCCAGCAGCCCGACCGGGACAGGGAGGGGCGGGGGCACTGAAGCTTTCTTT,TRBV21-1,TRBJ1-1,.,.
CASSLLSLAGDASYNEQFF,TGTGCCAGCAGTTTGTTATCCCTGGCGGGGGACGCCTCCTACAATGAGCAGTTCTTC,TRBV12-3/TRBV12-4,TRBJ2-1,TRBD2,.